The present TCR beta chain was sequenced within a study of beta chain features in type 1 diabetes. The CDR3 is made up of 14 amino acids. With 1 base removed from V and 2 bases from J, the gap between germline ends came to 11 bases. CDR1 GTSNPN and CDR2 SVGIG come from the germline V gene (reference sequence). This clone was detected a few times. Its antigen is unidentified. Notes on the study in general: TCRB CDR3s were moderately but significantly shorter in Type 1 diabetes patients in all four CD4+ subsets.

The sequenced template was cDNA made from the entire isolated RNA. The repertoire was sequenced with immunoSEQ multiplex PCR; TCRdb's copy has only in-frame clones and lacks some. Among roughly 730,000 clones listed, around 15% were seen once. The sequence came from a young man with type 1 diabetes. The genes are TRBV30 and TRBJ1-2; D gene ambiguous. Sequencing was carried out using naive CD4+ T cells from blood. The CDR3 sequence: CAWSGVISNYGYTF. Written as DNA, the CDR3 is TGTGCCTGGAGTGGGGTGATTTCCAACTATGGCTACACCTTC.